This paragraph covers one TCR beta chain sequence. Its antigen specificity is not known. Base qualities are not provided; no much larger clone lies one nucleotide away. This entry belongs to a study of radiation and T cells in renal cell carcinoma (dated by TCRdb to about 2020). Concerning the study at large: Samples came from a clinical trial, in which primary renal cell carcinomas received 15 Gy stereotactic body radiation therapy followed by nephrectomy 4 weeks later. A total of under 60 samples underwent TCR beta sequencing, made up of approximately 26 tumors and around 27 peripheral blood samples. A total of 3.5 million to 4.5 million unique CDR3 nucleotide sequences, encoding around 2.7 million unique CDR3 amino acid sequences, were found across all 55 or so samples. Beyond this particular receptor, the publication reports: Blood repertoire dynamics were not followed beyond 4 weeks after treatment. Because no pretreatment tumor biopsies were available, whether clonotypes were present in the tumor at baseline could not be determined. In blood, the top tumor clonotypes increased from baseline to 2 weeks after radiation and then shrank by 4 weeks, which suggests a temporary expansion of tumor-resident clones. Because the trial had a single-armed design, the trial could not examine how radiation dose or scheduling affected the TCR repertoire.

The label giving this sample's time point can be read as: blood 2 weeks post-SBRT. The treatment or condition label here, explained by the study, means: 15 Gy SBRT to primary tumor, nephrectomy 4 weeks later. Serial peripheral blood from radiation-treated patients was sampled at baseline, 2 weeks and 4 weeks after SBRT to track tumor-enriched clonotypes. All patients had renal cell carcinoma with clear cell pathology. The QIAamp DNA Blood Mini Kit (Qiagen) was used to prepare genomic DNA for TCR sequencing. The analyses included only samples that passed all quality control checks. The CDR3 starts with the cysteine, ends with the phenylalanine, and has 16 residues. Here the CDR3 DNA is all that survives: 48 bases in frame from base 1. CDR1 and CDR2 (LNHDA, SQIVND) derive from the germline V gene (reference sequence). V was cut back by 4 bases and J by 1 base, leaving a gap of 11 bases between them.

The immunoSEQ kit was used, according to the manufacturer's recommendations, to generate TCR beta libraries from genomic DNA. For library preparation, a first multiplex PCR was performed with proprietary primers, followed by a second PCR in which unique barcodes were added, and bead cleanups were performed after each round. Each sample batch included a kit-provided positive control reaction and a negative control reaction. The final libraries were assessed on an Agilent 4200 TapeStation D1000 ScreenTape, pooled by volume, and quantified by qPCR. Sequencing was performed on an Illumina NextSeq500 with a MidOutput 150-cycle cartridge, and 156 Read1 and 15 Index1 cycles were run with kit custom primers. The pooled library was loaded at about 0.96 pM, and around 18% PhiX control was spiked in. In the authors' own workflow: Vendor-processed data were analyzed in R, with a clonotype defined as all T cells sharing the same CDR3 nucleotide sequence. For clone abundance analyses, frequencies were normalized to the 10,000 most abundant clones per sample. Public T cell clones, which averaged fewer than five per sample, were excluded before analysis. An abundance difference of at least 32-fold between compartments was the criterion for calling clonotypes tumor-enriched or baseline blood-enriched. A beta-binomial differential abundance model was used to identify clonotypes that were expanded or contracted between blood time points. Similarity between tumor and blood repertoires was quantified using the Baroni-Urbani and Buser coefficient, and groups were compared with two-tailed Wilcoxon tests in R. TCRdb re-hosts the immuneACCESS table, in-frame sequences only. Its copies lack some clones; in the studies checked, an unresolved V gene accounts for under half of them, and the cause for the rest is not known. Clone size and the V and J calls come from that table; the DNA yielded D and trimming. Present in this sample are about 150,000 clones, approximately 90% of which were seen just once. The ten largest clones capture approximately 13% of the sample.

The source was blood, collected from a patient whose treatment included radiotherapy and nephrectomy. Recombination linked TRBV19 to TRBJ2-6; TRBD1 is perhaps the D gene, given 6 matching bases. The sequence was obtained from a woman in her fifties or sixties with renal cell carcinoma. The DNA sequence is as follows: TGTGCCAGTAGTAAGACAGGCCTATCTGGGGCCAACGTCCTGACTTTC. It translates to CASSKTGLSGANVLTF.